A single T cell receptor beta chain is shown here with its context. At one of its ends the junction is not consistent with the germline gene, which may arise from a read error. This entry is derived from a study of glioma-infiltrating T cells. Background on the study: Sequencing aimed for roughly 4.5- to 11-fold coverage of 750,000 to 1,000,000 peripheral T cells.

The CDR3 contains 18 residues. From germline, CDR1 is MDHEN and CDR2 SYDVKM. The iRepertoire nested amplicon-rescue multiplex PCR amplified TCR alpha and beta CDR3s from RNA. TCRdb reprocessed the multiplex PCR reads via MiXCR and lists one record per CDR3 protein. The sample has fewer than 500,000 distinct CDR3 sequences; more than 35% are singletons. The receptor was derived from a human donor with low-grade glioma or glioblastoma, undergoing nonglioma brain surgery, or in good health (not recorded which). Specimen: glioma tissue, nonneoplastic brain tissue, or PBMCs (not recorded which). The rearrangement joins TRBV28 to TRBJ2-7; 11 nucleotides align to TRBD2. For the CDR3, the DNA is TGTGCCAGCAGTTCGCCGCGGTTAGCGGGAGGGATCCCCTACGAGCAGCACTTC. Protein: CASSSPRLAGGIPYEQHF.